This is a list of T cell receptor beta chains from one sample in a study of CD8 T cells in Susac syndrome. TCRdb re-analysed the immunoSEQ multiplex PCR reads in MiXCR, keeping a single row per CDR3 protein. The sample lists just over 150,000 distinct CDR3 sequences, about 95% seen once, with 0.16% in the top ten. Sequencing input: CD4+ T cells from PBMCs. The receptor set was obtained from a human donor with Susac syndrome. CDR3s include the opening cysteine and the closing phenylalanine or tryptophan. The D gene is left open where the match is weak. Clone size appears in some rows only: once, few, many, or a class for an expanded clone.

CDR3aa	CDR3nt	v_gene	j_gene	d_gene	abundance
CASSLVRQGAYGYTF	TGTGCCAGCAGCTTGGTCCGACAGGGCGCCTATGGCTACACCTTC	TRBV5-6	TRBJ1-2	TRBD1	.
CASSETGNGGYTF	TGTGCCAGCAGTGAGACCGGGAACGGCGGCTACACCTTC	TRBV2	TRBJ1-2	.	.
CATSGPPREPYEQYF	TGTGCCACCAGTGGCCCCCCCAGGGAACCCTACGAGCAGTACTTC	TRBV24-1	TRBJ2-7	.	once
CAISEPKATSVMNGYTF	TGTGCCATCAGTGAGCCCAAGGCTACCTCGGTAATGAATGGCTACACCTTC	TRBV10-3	TRBJ1-2	.	.
CASSGNSFTGDTQYF	TGTGCCAGCAGCGGGAACAGCTTTACGGGAGATACGCAGTATTTT	TRBV7-9	TRBJ2-3	.	.
CASRPRRTGTYEQYF	TGCGCCAGCAGACCCCGTAGGACAGGGACCTACGAGCAGTACTTC	TRBV23-1	TRBJ2-7	TRBD1	.
CASSSAGGPYEQYF	TGTGCCAGCAGTTCCGCGGGGGGACCCTACGAGCAGTACTTC	TRBV12-3/TRBV12-4	TRBJ2-7	TRBD2	.
CASSLTGRTDTQYF	TGTGCCAGCAGCTTAACGGGCCGCACAGATACGCAGTATTTT	TRBV13	TRBJ2-3	.	few
CSARGDTYYEQYF	TGCAGTGCTAGGGGGGACACATACTACGAGCAGTACTTC	TRBV20-1	TRBJ2-7	.	.
CASSQGPGQLETQYF	TGTGCCAGCAGCCAAGGGCCCGGGCAGCTAGAGACCCAGTACTTC	TRBV3-1	TRBJ2-5	.	.
CASSIEAGAANTGELFF	TGTGCCAGTAGTATCGAGGCAGGGGCCGCGAACACCGGGGAGCTGTTTTTT	TRBV19	TRBJ2-2	.	.
CASRPDPSTDTQYF	TGTGCCAGCAGACCCGACCCTAGCACAGATACGCAGTATTTT	TRBV12-3/TRBV12-4	TRBJ2-3	.	.
CASSSRWVAGAQETQYF	TGTGCCAGCAGTTCCCGCTGGGTAGCGGGGGCACAAGAGACCCAGTACTTC	TRBV12-3/TRBV12-4	TRBJ2-5	TRBD2	.
CASSELAGEGNIQYF	TGTGCCAGCAGTGAACTAGCGGGGGAGGGAAACATTCAGTACTTC	TRBV2	TRBJ2-4	TRBD2	.
CASSLTSGGLYEQYF	TGTGCCAGCAGTTTGACTAGCGGGGGGTTGTACGAGCAGTACTTC	TRBV12-3/TRBV12-4	TRBJ2-7	TRBD2	.
CASSLEGQGSYEQYF	TGCGCCAGCAGCTTGGAAGGACAGGGTTCCTACGAGCAGTACTTC	TRBV5-1	TRBJ2-7	TRBD1	.
CASGFQGTQYF	TGTGCTAGTGGTTTCCAGGGCACGCAGTATTTT	TRBV12-5	TRBJ2-3	.	once
CASSADGFNQPQHF	TGTGCCAGCAGTGCTGACGGGTTCAATCAGCCCCAGCATTTT	TRBV9	TRBJ1-5	.	.
CASSPGVGPHQPQHF	TGTGCCAGCAGCCCAGGTGTTGGGCCCCATCAGCCCCAGCATTTT	TRBV28	TRBJ1-5	.	.
CSVEDRGRADTQYF	TGCAGCGTTGAAGATCGGGGTCGGGCAGATACGCAGTATTTT	TRBV29-1	TRBJ2-3	.	.
CASKWGRETQYF	TGTGCCAGCAAGTGGGGTCGTGAGACCCAGTACTTC	TRBV2	TRBJ2-5	.	.
CSARDHGTLRDQPQHF	TGCAGTGCTAGAGATCACGGGACGTTAAGGGATCAGCCCCAGCATTTT	TRBV20-1	TRBJ1-5	.	.
CASSEGLAGRTDTQYF	TGTGCCAGCAGTGAAGGTCTAGCGGGGCGCACAGATACGCAGTATTTT	TRBV25-1	TRBJ2-3	TRBD2	.
CSVTESGANVLTF	TGCAGCGTCACAGAGTCTGGGGCCAACGTCCTGACTTTC	TRBV29-1	TRBJ2-6	.	.
CASSQGMGNSNQPQHF	TGTGCCAGCAGCCAAGGGATGGGGAATAGCAATCAGCCCCAGCATTTT	TRBV3-1	TRBJ1-5	.	.
CASRVAGGTQYF	TGTGCCAGCCGCGTAGCGGGTGGTACGCAGTATTTT	TRBV3-1	TRBJ2-3	TRBD2	once
CASHPGGRYGYTF	TGTGCCAGCCACCCGGGGGGGCGCTATGGCTACACCTTC	TRBV27	TRBJ1-2	.	.
CATGGYTEAFF	TGTGCCACGGGCGGATACACTGAAGCTTTCTTT	TRBV3-1	TRBJ1-1	.	.
CASSQGRRTDTQYF	TGTGCCAGCAGCCAAGGGCGTCGCACAGATACGCAGTATTTT	TRBV3-1	TRBJ2-3	.	few
CASSALYNEQFF	TGTGCCAGCAGTGCTCTGTACAATGAGCAGTTCTTC	TRBV2	TRBJ2-1	.	.
CASSGGQETQYF	TGTGCCAGCTCTGGGGGCCAAGAGACCCAGTACTTC	TRBV2	TRBJ2-5	.	.
CASSLAASGGLRTQYF	TGTGCCAGCAGCTTGGCTGCTAGCGGGGGCTTACGAACGCAGTATTTT	TRBV5-4	TRBJ2-3	TRBD2	once
CSVRTSGGALNEQFF	TGCAGCGTGCGGACTAGCGGGGGGGCCCTCAATGAGCAGTTCTTC	TRBV29-1	TRBJ2-1	TRBD2	.
CASSLGLDTYEQYF	TGTGCCAGCAGCCTCGGACTAGACACGTACGAGCAGTACTTC	TRBV7-9	TRBJ2-7	TRBD2	.
CSVVQGGTPDTQYF	TGCAGCGTTGTGCAGGGAGGAACCCCAGATACGCAGTATTTT	TRBV29-1	TRBJ2-3	.	.
CASTRGAISYEQYF	TGTGCCAGCACCCGGGGGGCGATCTCCTACGAGCAGTACTTC	TRBV6-6	TRBJ2-7	.	.
CASSYDGGAGNEQFF	TGTGCCAGCAGTTACGACGGGGGGGCCGGGAATGAGCAGTTCTTC	TRBV6-6	TRBJ2-1	TRBD2	.
CASRQDMVSYEQYF	TGTGCCAGCAGACAGGACATGGTCTCCTACGAGCAGTACTTC	TRBV5-4	TRBJ2-7	.	.
CASSVGTVGYGYTF	TGTGCCAGCAGCGTAGGGACAGTCGGCTATGGCTACACCTTC	TRBV7-9	TRBJ1-2	TRBD1	once
CASRPTGAADTQYF	TGTGCCAGCAGGCCCACAGGGGCAGCAGATACGCAGTATTTT	TRBV6-5	TRBJ2-3	TRBD1	.
CASSQETSGGEQFF	TGTGCCAGCAGCCAAGAAACTAGCGGGGGTGAGCAGTTCTTC	TRBV3-1	TRBJ2-1	TRBD2	.
CATSRGPGQGTNTGELFF	TGTGCCACCAGCAGGGGTCCGGGACAGGGGACCAACACCGGGGAGCTGTTTTTT	TRBV15	TRBJ2-2	TRBD1	.
CASSQDLGGELFF	TGTGCCAGCAGCCAAGATCTGGGCGGGGAGCTGTTTTTT	TRBV14	TRBJ2-2	.	.
CSANPGTLLETQYF	TGCAGTGCCAACCCCGGGACCCTCCTTGAGACCCAGTACTTC	TRBV20-1	TRBJ2-5	.	.
CSAEGGLSYGYTF	TGCAGTGCCGAGGGGGGTCTTAGCTATGGCTACACCTTC	TRBV20-1	TRBJ1-2	.	.
CASSQEYTEAFF	TGCGCCAGCAGCCAAGAGTACACTGAAGCTTTCTTT	TRBV4-1	TRBJ1-1	.	once
CASRPDGSAGGYTF	TGCGCCAGCAGGCCGGACGGATCCGCGGGGGGCTACACCTTC	TRBV5-1	TRBJ1-2	.	.
CSARDRRISNEKLFF	TGCAGTGCTAGAGATAGAAGGATTTCGAATGAAAAACTGTTTTTT	TRBV20-1	TRBJ1-4	.	.
CSAPDRFYEQYF	TGCAGTGCTCCTGACCGATTCTACGAGCAGTACTTC	TRBV20-1	TRBJ2-7	.	.
CASSSKDLQPQHF	TGTGCCAGCAGTTCTAAGGACCTCCAGCCCCAGCATTTT	TRBV27	TRBJ1-5	.	.
CASSPSGDSYEQYF	TGTGCCAGCAGCCCCTCGGGGGACTCCTACGAGCAGTACTTC	TRBV4-2	TRBJ2-7	.	.
CASSLRGTEQFF	TGTGCCAGCAGTTTAAGGGGGACGGAGCAGTTCTTC	TRBV12-3/TRBV12-4	TRBJ2-1	.	once
CASNTGPQYGYTF	TGTGCCAGCAATACAGGCCCTCAATATGGCTACACCTTC	TRBV2	TRBJ1-2	.	.
CSACRQGAREQYF	TGCAGTGCGTGTAGGCAGGGGGCGCGGGAGCAGTACTTC	TRBV20-1	TRBJ2-7	TRBD1	.
CASSPPSRGEGYTF	TGTGCCAGCTCACCACCATCCAGGGGGGAAGGCTACACCTTC	TRBV18	TRBJ1-2	TRBD1	.
CASSLQGSSGANVLTF	TGCGCCAGCAGCTTACAGGGCAGCTCTGGGGCCAACGTCCTGACTTTC	TRBV5-1	TRBJ2-6	.	.
CAISGFTGGTEAFF	TGTGCCATCAGTGGATTCACAGGGGGCACTGAAGCTTTCTTT	TRBV10-3	TRBJ1-1	TRBD1	.
CASSLSLLGTGNYGYTF	TGCGCCAGCAGCTTGTCGCTGCTCGGGACAGGGAACTATGGCTACACCTTC	TRBV5-1	TRBJ1-2	TRBD1	.
CASSQERAGLNQPQHF	TGTGCCAGCAGCCAAGAGAGGGCAGGCTTAAATCAGCCCCAGCATTTT	TRBV4-2	TRBJ1-5	.	few
CATRTSSGANVLTF	TGTGCCACCAGGACCTCCTCTGGGGCCAACGTCCTGACTTTC	TRBV6-1	TRBJ2-6	.	.